What follows is one T cell receptor beta chain and its context. The data were obtained in a study of blood T cell repertoires in COVID-19. Overall study: Acute and convalescent COVID-19 specimens originated in the United States, Italy and Spain. T cells, B-cell-depleted T cells, or PBMCs supplied cDNA or gDNA.

Original processing methods: Cell counts per sample came from amplifying reference gene primers. Sequencing was performed with immunoSEQ multiplex PCR; in TCRdb, only in-frame clones are kept and a portion is missing. The V and J calls and the clone size are those of that table, but D and trimming were determined from the DNA. The table records about 260,000 clones, approximately 87% of them present only once. Material: peripheral blood. The clonotype was recovered from a middle-aged woman who had recovered from COVID-19.

Here the CDR3 DNA reads TGTGCCAGCAGCGCCCTTACAGGAGTCACTGAAGCTTTCTTT. Translated: CASSALTGVTEAFF. The chain links TRBV14 to TRBJ1-1; a weak D match, TRBD1 (5 bases). The CDR3 has 14 residues. V lost 5 bases and J 4 bases, leaving 14 bases between the germline ends. Germline CDR1 reads SGHDN; CDR2 reads FVKESK. The full variable domain, rest sourced from reference TRBV14 and TRBJ1-1, is EAGVTQFPSHSVIEKGQTVTLRCDPISGHDNLYWYRRVMGKEIKFLLHFVKESKQDESGMPNNRFLAERTGGTYSTLKVQPAELEDSGVYFCASSALTGVTEAFFGQGTRLTVV.